This T cell receptor beta chain was sequenced during a study of blood T cell repertoires in COVID-19. TCRdb keeps only in-frame clones here, not all; method: immunoSEQ multiplex PCR. Of a few hundred thousand clones in the sample, around four fifths are singletons; the top ten hold approximately 4%. CDR1 and CDR2 (germline): MDHEN, SYDVKM. V lost 7 bases to trimming and J lost 1 base; unmatched junction nucleotides: 3. This CDR3 has 14 amino acids. This TCR was sampled from a man under 40 with acute COVID-19. J is TRBJ2-4 and V is TRBV28; 8 bases map to TRBD2. Specimen: PBMCs or T cells enriched from blood (not recorded which). CDR3 loop: CASISGGAKNIQYF. The CDR3 coding sequence is TGTGCCAGCATCTCGGGGGGGGCCAAAAACATTCAGTACTTC.